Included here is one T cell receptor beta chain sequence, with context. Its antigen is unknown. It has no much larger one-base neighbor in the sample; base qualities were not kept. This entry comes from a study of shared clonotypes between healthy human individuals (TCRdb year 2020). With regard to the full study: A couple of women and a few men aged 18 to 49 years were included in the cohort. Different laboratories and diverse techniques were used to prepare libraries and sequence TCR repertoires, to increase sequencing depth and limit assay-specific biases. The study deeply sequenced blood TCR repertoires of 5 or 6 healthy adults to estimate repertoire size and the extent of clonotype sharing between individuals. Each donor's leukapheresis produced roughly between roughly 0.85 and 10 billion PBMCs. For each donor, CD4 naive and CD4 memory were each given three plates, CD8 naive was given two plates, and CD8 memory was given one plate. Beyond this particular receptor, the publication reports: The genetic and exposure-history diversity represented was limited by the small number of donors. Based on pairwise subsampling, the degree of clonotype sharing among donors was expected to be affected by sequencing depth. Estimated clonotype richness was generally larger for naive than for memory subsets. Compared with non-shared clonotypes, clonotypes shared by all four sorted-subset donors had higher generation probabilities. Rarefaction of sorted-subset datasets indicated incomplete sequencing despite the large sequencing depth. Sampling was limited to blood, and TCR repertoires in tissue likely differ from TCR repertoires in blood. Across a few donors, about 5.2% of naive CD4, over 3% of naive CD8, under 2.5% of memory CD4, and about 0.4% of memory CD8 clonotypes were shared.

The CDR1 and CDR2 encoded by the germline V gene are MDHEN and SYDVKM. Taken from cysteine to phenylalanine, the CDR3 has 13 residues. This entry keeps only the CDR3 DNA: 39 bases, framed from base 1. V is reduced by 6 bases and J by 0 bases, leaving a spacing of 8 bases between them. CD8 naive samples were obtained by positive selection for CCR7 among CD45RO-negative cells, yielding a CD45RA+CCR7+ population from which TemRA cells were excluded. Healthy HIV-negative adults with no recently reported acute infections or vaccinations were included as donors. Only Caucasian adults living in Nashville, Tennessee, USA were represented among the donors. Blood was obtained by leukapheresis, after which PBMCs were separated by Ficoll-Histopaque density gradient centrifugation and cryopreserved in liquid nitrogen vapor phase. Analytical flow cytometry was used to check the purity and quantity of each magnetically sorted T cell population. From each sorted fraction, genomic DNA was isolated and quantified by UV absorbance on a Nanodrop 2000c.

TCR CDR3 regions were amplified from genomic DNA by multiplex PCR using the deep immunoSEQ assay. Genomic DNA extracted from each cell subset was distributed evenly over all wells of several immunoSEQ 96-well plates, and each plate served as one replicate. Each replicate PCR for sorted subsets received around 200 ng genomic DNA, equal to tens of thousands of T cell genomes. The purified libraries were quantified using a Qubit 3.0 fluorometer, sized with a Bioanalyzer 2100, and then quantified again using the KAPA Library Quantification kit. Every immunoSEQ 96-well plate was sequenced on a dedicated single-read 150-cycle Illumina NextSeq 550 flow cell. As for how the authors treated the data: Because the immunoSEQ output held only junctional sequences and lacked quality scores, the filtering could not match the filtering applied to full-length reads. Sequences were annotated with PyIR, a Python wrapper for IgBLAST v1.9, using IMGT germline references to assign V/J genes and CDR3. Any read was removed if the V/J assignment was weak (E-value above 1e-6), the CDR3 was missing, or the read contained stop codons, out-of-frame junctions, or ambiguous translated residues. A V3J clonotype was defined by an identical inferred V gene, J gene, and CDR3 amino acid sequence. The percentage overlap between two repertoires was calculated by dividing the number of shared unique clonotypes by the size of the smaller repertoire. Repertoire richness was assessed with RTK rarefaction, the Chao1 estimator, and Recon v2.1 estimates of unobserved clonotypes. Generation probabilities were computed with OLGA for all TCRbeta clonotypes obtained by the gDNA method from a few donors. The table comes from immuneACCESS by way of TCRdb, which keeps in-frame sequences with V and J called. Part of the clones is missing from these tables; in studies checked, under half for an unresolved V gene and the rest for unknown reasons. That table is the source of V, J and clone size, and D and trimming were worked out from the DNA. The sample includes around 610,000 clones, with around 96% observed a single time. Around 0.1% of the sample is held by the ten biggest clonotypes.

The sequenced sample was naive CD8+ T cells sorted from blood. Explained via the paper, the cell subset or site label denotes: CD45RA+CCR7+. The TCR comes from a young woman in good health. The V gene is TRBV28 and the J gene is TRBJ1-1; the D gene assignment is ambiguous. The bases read TGTGCCAGCAGCAGTCTCTTGAACACTGAAGCTTTCTTT. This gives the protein CASSSLLNTEAFF.